These T cell receptor beta chains were read from a single sample in a study of identical twins. TCRdb re-called the 5' RACE reads with MiXCR, one entry per CDR3 protein. The repertoire holds about 190,000 distinct CDR3 sequences, with approximately 15% as singletons. These data also featured in a second study, about T cells expressing NK-cell markers.

The sample was CD8+ T cells sorted from blood. Source of these receptors: a woman aged 18 to 35 in good health. The conserved cysteine and the conserved F or W are not part of the CDR3 here.

J	V	CDR3
TRBJ1-6	TRBV13	ASKAGSFYNSPLH
TRBJ2-2	TRBV10-2	ASSERGLSHPGELF
TRBJ2-5	TRBV2	ASRGQLLQETQY
TRBJ2-2	TRBV4-1	ASSQEKRGTGELF
TRBJ2-7	TRBV7-9	ASSGSGTGGYEQY
TRBJ2-3	TRBV29-1	SIRLADTQY
TRBJ2-3	TRBV11-2	ASSFGDTRRTDTQY
TRBJ2-1	TRBV20-1	SALKSSYNEQF
TRBJ1-1	TRBV6-2/TRBV6-3	ASSIRQGASNTEAF
TRBJ2-7	TRBV7-2	ASSLQSGRGYEQY
TRBJ2-1	TRBV29-1	SVEDMGTGTYNEQF
TRBJ2-5	TRBV14	ASRGEETQY
TRBJ2-3	TRBV12-3/TRBV12-4	ASSFGAIPSTDTQY
TRBJ2-4	TRBV6-5	ASSYGRDTEGTKNIQY
TRBJ2-3	TRBV20-1	SAVGGADTQY
TRBJ2-5	TRBV29-1	SVPRLPQETQY
TRBJ2-5	TRBV4-3	ASSQGQYIETQY
TRBJ2-1	TRBV12-3/TRBV12-4	ASSLATEQF
TRBJ2-1	TRBV29-1	SAGTSGSIDEQF
TRBJ1-5	TRBV6-1	ASSRRGNQPQH
TRBJ2-3	TRBV5-6	ASSWAKSTDTQY
TRBJ2-1	TRBV9	ASSGRTGGEGKKQF
TRBJ2-3	TRBV10-3	AISGQGSSTDTQY
TRBJ2-2	TRBV29-1	SVETGSVTGELF
TRBJ2-1	TRBV7-6	ASSLGADSYNEQF
TRBJ2-7	TRBV19	ASSIGRGEQY
TRBJ2-3	TRBV7-9	ASSPELGPSTDTQY
TRBJ1-5	TRBV2	ASSVKIPSNQPQH
TRBJ2-5	TRBV27	ASSRDSMPWTQY
TRBJ1-2	TRBV7-9	ASSPTTVSGGGYT
TRBJ2-1	TRBV29-1	SVEVGIGLEQF
TRBJ2-2	TRBV9	ASSVAVAGVNTGELF
TRBJ2-1	TRBV10-2	ASSQAGTLWGF
TRBJ2-3	TRBV20-1	SALPDSGGAPDTQY
TRBJ2-7	TRBV27	ASRDHSDYEQY
TRBJ2-7	TRBV4-3	ASSGWGEQDEQY
TRBJ2-1	TRBV4-3	ASSHTSLAGGHSFDEQF
TRBJ2-7	TRBV4-3	ASSQDRGHRGEQY
TRBJ2-1	TRBV20-1	SAYDSPGQGNNEQF
TRBJ2-7	TRBV27	ASSAGASYEQY
TRBJ2-7	TRBV7-9	ASSSMGQEDRGHEQY